A selection of T cell receptor beta chains follows, all from one sample in a study of T cells in localized non-small cell lung cancer. Libraries were prepared by immunoSEQ multiplex PCR; TCRdb keeps only in-frame clonotypes and omits some of them. In the table there are about 33,000 clones, 80% of which are singletons. Specimen: peripheral blood, collected before any cancer treatment. The receptors here all came from a male donor older than 55 with stage III squamous cell lung carcinoma. CDR3s include the opening cysteine and the closing phenylalanine or tryptophan. The D gene is left open where the match is weak. Clone size appears in some rows only: once, few, many, or a class for an expanded clone.

V gene: TRBV7-2; D gene: TRBD2; clone size: -; J gene: TRBJ2-1; CDR3 protein: CASSPQTGGRNEQFF; CDR3 DNA: TGTGCCAGCAGCCCCCAGACGGGAGGGCGCAATGAGCAGTTCTTC
V gene: TRBV11-2; D gene: -; clone size: -; J gene: TRBJ2-1; CDR3 protein: CASSPDSVSYNEQFF; CDR3 DNA: TGTGCCAGCAGCCCAGACAGTGTATCCTACAATGAGCAGTTCTTC
V gene: TRBV7-9; D gene: -; clone size: -; J gene: TRBJ1-2; CDR3 protein: CASSLLGGGDYGYTF; CDR3 DNA: TGTGCCAGCAGCTTGCTGGGCGGGGGGGATTATGGCTACACCTTC
V gene: TRBV7-8; D gene: -; clone size: -; J gene: TRBJ2-5; CDR3 protein: CASSGRRRQETQYF; CDR3 DNA: TGTGCCAGCAGCGGCCGCCGGAGACAAGAGACCCAGTACTTC
V gene: TRBV4-1; D gene: -; clone size: -; J gene: TRBJ1-2; CDR3 protein: CASSQPLITQGARANYGYTF; CDR3 DNA: TGCGCCAGCAGCCAACCACTTATAACACAGGGAGCTCGAGCTAACTATGGCTACACCTTC
V gene: TRBV7-7; D gene: -; clone size: -; J gene: TRBJ2-5; CDR3 protein: CASSPSRDTQETQYF; CDR3 DNA: TGTGCTAGCAGCCCGTCCCGGGACACCCAAGAGACCCAGTACTTC
V gene: TRBV4-3; D gene: -; clone size: -; J gene: TRBJ2-1; CDR3 protein: CASSKRIPRSYNEQFF; CDR3 DNA: TGCGCCAGCAGCAAAAGAATCCCCCGCTCATACAATGAGCAGTTCTTC
V gene: TRBV5-3; D gene: -; clone size: -; J gene: TRBJ1-3; CDR3 protein: CARSLTGSGNTIYF; CDR3 DNA: TGTGCCAGAAGCTTGACGGGCTCTGGAAACACCATATATTTT
V gene: TRBV6-5; D gene: TRBD1; clone size: -; J gene: TRBJ1-6; CDR3 protein: CASSWMFRGGHGPLHF; CDR3 DNA: TGTGCCAGCAGTTGGATGTTCAGGGGGGGGCATGGACCCCTCCACTTT
V gene: TRBV13; D gene: TRBD1; clone size: -; J gene: TRBJ1-2; CDR3 protein: CASRRDSSTYGYTF; CDR3 DNA: TGTGCCAGCAGGCGGGACAGTAGTACCTATGGCTACACCTTC
V gene: TRBV11-2; D gene: -; clone size: -; J gene: TRBJ2-1; CDR3 protein: CASSPLGTGVYNEQFF; CDR3 DNA: TGTGCCAGCAGCCCCCTTGGGACGGGGGTATACAATGAGCAGTTCTTC
V gene: TRBV9; D gene: TRBD1; clone size: -; J gene: TRBJ1-4; CDR3 protein: CASSVEAGGLEKLFF; CDR3 DNA: TGTGCCAGCAGCGTAGAGGCAGGGGGACTCGAAAAACTGTTTTTT
V gene: TRBV15; D gene: -; clone size: -; J gene: TRBJ2-1; CDR3 protein: CATSSLGFEQFF; CDR3 DNA: TGTGCCACCAGCAGCCTAGGATTTGAGCAGTTCTTC
V gene: TRBV10-3; D gene: TRBD1; clone size: -; J gene: TRBJ2-4; CDR3 protein: CAISPEGAGKNIQYF; CDR3 DNA: TGTGCCATCAGCCCTGAGGGGGCCGGCAAAAACATTCAGTACTTC
V gene: TRBV6-6; D gene: TRBD1; clone size: -; J gene: TRBJ2-1; CDR3 protein: CASSSLRTGRRYEQFF; CDR3 DNA: TGTGCCAGCAGTTCCCTCCGGACAGGGCGAAGGTATGAGCAGTTCTTC
V gene: TRBV2; D gene: TRBD1; clone size: -; J gene: TRBJ2-7; CDR3 protein: CASRRGSGDRVGEQYF; CDR3 DNA: TGTGCCAGCAGGAGGGGGAGCGGAGACAGGGTAGGCGAGCAGTACTTC
V gene: TRBV7-7; D gene: -; clone size: -; J gene: TRBJ2-1; CDR3 protein: CASSLVGRDNEQFF; CDR3 DNA: TGTGCCAGCAGCTTAGTCGGGAGAGACAATGAGCAGTTCTTC
V gene: TRBV7-9; D gene: -; clone size: -; J gene: TRBJ2-1; CDR3 protein: CASSLVGLNKNEQFF; CDR3 DNA: TGTGCCAGCAGCTTAGTGGGGCTAAACAAGAATGAGCAGTTCTTC
V gene: TRBV25-1; D gene: TRBD1; clone size: -; J gene: TRBJ2-7; CDR3 protein: CASSDGGQVRAYEQYF; CDR3 DNA: TGTGCCAGCAGTGACGGGGGACAGGTCAGGGCCTACGAGCAGTACTTC
V gene: TRBV28; D gene: TRBD1; clone size: -; J gene: TRBJ1-6; CDR3 protein: CASSRRTGGSPLHF; CDR3 DNA: TGTGCCAGCAGCCGCCGGACAGGGGGTTCACCCCTCCACTTT
V gene: TRBV9; D gene: TRBD2; clone size: -; J gene: TRBJ2-5; CDR3 protein: CASSVDGGASQETQYF; CDR3 DNA: TGTGCCAGCAGCGTAGACGGGGGGGCCTCCCAAGAGACCCAGTACTTC
V gene: TRBV12-5; D gene: -; clone size: -; J gene: TRBJ2-3; CDR3 protein: CASGFPTQYF; CDR3 DNA: TGTGCTAGTGGTTTTCCTACGCAGTATTTT
V gene: TRBV30; D gene: -; clone size: -; J gene: TRBJ1-6; CDR3 protein: CAWSGHRVPSSPLHF; CDR3 DNA: TGTGCCTGGAGTGGGCACAGGGTTCCTTCCTCACCCCTCCACTTT
V gene: TRBV6-8; D gene: TRBD1; clone size: -; J gene: TRBJ1-2; CDR3 protein: CASSYEGDRDVFYGYTF; CDR3 DNA: TGTGCCAGCAGTTATGAAGGGGACAGGGATGTGTTCTATGGCTACACCTTC
V gene: TRBV5-1; D gene: -; clone size: -; J gene: TRBJ2-2; CDR3 protein: CASSLNVGVGTGELFF; CDR3 DNA: TGCGCCAGCAGCTTGAATGTTGGGGTAGGAACCGGGGAGCTGTTTTTT
V gene: TRBV14; D gene: -; clone size: -; J gene: TRBJ1-1; CDR3 protein: CASSQRSGSTEAFF; CDR3 DNA: TGTGCCAGCAGCCAAAGATCGGGTTCGACTGAAGCTTTCTTT
V gene: TRBV7-2; D gene: -; clone size: -; J gene: TRBJ2-7; CDR3 protein: CASSLNNPTLYF; CDR3 DNA: TGTGCCAGCAGTCTAAATAACCCTACTCTGTACTTC
V gene: TRBV28; D gene: TRBD2; clone size: -; J gene: TRBJ2-3; CDR3 protein: CASRRTSGRADTQYF; CDR3 DNA: TGTGCCAGCAGGCGTACTAGCGGGAGGGCAGATACGCAGTATTTT
V gene: TRBV7-9; D gene: TRBD2; clone size: -; J gene: TRBJ2-2; CDR3 protein: CASSLGLALTGELFF; CDR3 DNA: TGTGCCAGCAGCTTGGGACTAGCCCTCACCGGGGAGCTGTTTTTT
V gene: TRBV29-1; D gene: TRBD2; clone size: -; J gene: TRBJ2-1; CDR3 protein: CSVVTLASGNNEQFF; CDR3 DNA: TGCAGCGTTGTAACCTTGGCTAGCGGAAACAATGAGCAGTTCTTC
V gene: TRBV5-3; D gene: -; clone size: -; J gene: TRBJ1-3; CDR3 protein: CASGSEAQSRNTIYF; CDR3 DNA: TGTGCCAGCGGATCTGAAGCCCAGTCTAGAAACACCATATATTTT
V gene: TRBV9; D gene: -; clone size: -; J gene: TRBJ2-3; CDR3 protein: CASSVDGGVTDTQYF; CDR3 DNA: TGTGCCAGCAGCGTGGACGGGGGAGTCACAGATACGCAGTATTTT
V gene: TRBV7-9; D gene: TRBD2; clone size: few; J gene: TRBJ2-3; CDR3 protein: CASSSRGADTQYF; CDR3 DNA: TGTGCCAGCAGCTCGCGGGGGGCAGATACGCAGTATTTT
V gene: TRBV9; D gene: -; clone size: few; J gene: TRBJ2-1; CDR3 protein: CASSLGETSYNEQFF; CDR3 DNA: TGTGCCAGCAGTTTAGGGGAGACCTCCTACAATGAGCAGTTCTTC
V gene: TRBV6-1; D gene: TRBD1; clone size: -; J gene: TRBJ2-2; CDR3 protein: CASREDRGSTGELFF; CDR3 DNA: TGTGCCAGCAGGGAGGACAGGGGATCTACCGGGGAGCTGTTTTTT
V gene: TRBV7-3; D gene: -; clone size: -; J gene: TRBJ2-5; CDR3 protein: CASSLTTGGQETQYF; CDR3 DNA: TGTGCCAGCAGCTTAACGACCGGGGGCCAAGAGACCCAGTACTTC
V gene: TRBV5-1; D gene: -; clone size: -; J gene: TRBJ1-4; CDR3 protein: CASSPGGSLNEKLFF; CDR3 DNA: TGCGCCAGCAGCCCGGGGGGCAGCCTTAATGAAAAACTGTTTTTT
V gene: TRBV28; D gene: TRBD1; clone size: -; J gene: TRBJ1-1; CDR3 protein: CASSDRGLEAFF; CDR3 DNA: TGTGCCAGCAGTGACAGGGGGCTGGAAGCTTTCTTT
V gene: TRBV6-6; D gene: -; clone size: once; J gene: TRBJ1-3; CDR3 protein: CASSYQISSGNTIYF; CDR3 DNA: TGTGCCAGCAGTTACCAAATTAGCTCTGGAAACACCATATATTTT
V gene: TRBV14; D gene: -; clone size: -; J gene: TRBJ2-7; CDR3 protein: CASSHSPQVYEQYF; CDR3 DNA: TGTGCCAGCAGCCACAGCCCACAGGTCTACGAGCAGTACTTC
V gene: TRBV7-2; D gene: TRBD1; clone size: -; J gene: TRBJ2-2; CDR3 protein: CASSFRQGAGELFF; CDR3 DNA: TGTGCCAGCAGCTTCCGACAGGGGGCCGGGGAGCTGTTTTTT
V gene: TRBV19; D gene: -; clone size: -; J gene: TRBJ2-1; CDR3 protein: CASSIRRDPYNEQFF; CDR3 DNA: TGTGCCAGTAGTATACGTCGGGACCCCTACAATGAGCAGTTCTTC
V gene: TRBV5-6; D gene: TRBD1; clone size: -; J gene: TRBJ2-2; CDR3 protein: CASSRGWTGVAGELFF; CDR3 DNA: TGTGCCAGCAGCCGTGGGTGGACAGGGGTGGCCGGGGAGCTGTTTTTT
V gene: TRBV5-6; D gene: TRBD1; clone size: -; J gene: TRBJ1-6; CDR3 protein: CASSSRGTGWGGNSPLHF; CDR3 DNA: TGTGCCAGCAGCTCAAGGGGGACAGGGTGGGGTGGTAATTCACCCCTCCACTTT
V gene: TRBV4-1; D gene: -; clone size: -; J gene: TRBJ2-1; CDR3 protein: CASSQNMNLGSSYNEQFF; CDR3 DNA: TGCGCCAGCAGCCAAAATATGAATCTGGGGAGCTCCTACAATGAGCAGTTCTTC
V gene: TRBV18; D gene: -; clone size: once; J gene: TRBJ2-2; CDR3 protein: CASSADGYTGELFF; CDR3 DNA: TGTGCCAGCTCAGCGGACGGATATACCGGGGAGCTGTTTTTT
V gene: TRBV19; D gene: TRBD2; clone size: -; J gene: TRBJ2-1; CDR3 protein: CASSARTSGRAPSSYNEQFF; CDR3 DNA: TGTGCCAGTAGTGCCCGGACTAGCGGGAGGGCCCCCAGCTCCTACAATGAGCAGTTCTTC
V gene: TRBV28; D gene: -; clone size: -; J gene: TRBJ1-1; CDR3 protein: CASSRLDITNTEAFF; CDR3 DNA: TGTGCCAGCAGCCGATTGGACATAACGAACACTGAAGCTTTCTTT
V gene: TRBV7-2; D gene: TRBD2; clone size: -; J gene: TRBJ2-1; CDR3 protein: CASSLEGPGLAAYNEQFF; CDR3 DNA: TGTGCCAGCAGCTTAGAGGGTCCGGGACTAGCGGCCTATAATGAGCAGTTCTTC
V gene: TRBV29-1; D gene: -; clone size: -; J gene: TRBJ2-6; CDR3 protein: CSVETGSLSGANVLIF; CDR3 DNA: TGCAGCGTCGAGACAGGATCACTCTCTGGGGCCAACGTCCTGATTTTC
V gene: TRBV15; D gene: TRBD1; clone size: -; J gene: TRBJ1-2; CDR3 protein: CATSRDSLAYGYTF; CDR3 DNA: TGTGCCACCAGCCGGGACAGCCTTGCCTATGGCTACACCTTC
V gene: TRBV2; D gene: TRBD1; clone size: -; J gene: TRBJ1-3; CDR3 protein: CASSGTGSSNTIYF; CDR3 DNA: TGTGCCAGCAGTGGGACAGGCTCCTCCAACACCATATATTTT
V gene: TRBV19; D gene: -; clone size: few; J gene: TRBJ2-2; CDR3 protein: CASDLGLNTGELFF; CDR3 DNA: TGTGCCAGTGACCTAGGACTAAACACCGGGGAGCTGTTTTTT
V gene: TRBV5-5; D gene: TRBD1; clone size: -; J gene: TRBJ2-7; CDR3 protein: CASSWTGASDEQYF; CDR3 DNA: TGTGCCAGCAGCTGGACAGGGGCTTCTGACGAGCAGTACTTC
V gene: TRBV4-1; D gene: TRBD1; clone size: -; J gene: TRBJ2-2; CDR3 protein: CASSLQYGQGYTGELFF; CDR3 DNA: TGCGCCAGCAGCCTTCAATATGGACAGGGTTACACCGGGGAGCTGTTTTTT